The rows below give T cell receptor beta chains drawn from one sample of a study of control samples from healthy donors and cancer patients. Sequenced by immunoSEQ multiplex PCR; TCRdb stores in-frame clones only, minus some. The sample has roughly 73,000 clones, 84% seen once. What was sequenced was blood. The receptor set was obtained from a man aged 45 to 65 in good health. Each CDR3 is given with its conserved first and last residue. D genes are given only for firm matches. A clone size is listed for some rows: how often the clone was seen (once, few, many), or a class if it is expanded.

D	V	size	J	CDR3	DNA
.	TRBV20-1	.	TRBJ2-7	CSASIDSYEQYF	TGCAGTGCTAGTATTGACAGCTACGAGCAGTACTTC
.	TRBV12-5	.	TRBJ1-6	CASGLTEINSPLHF	TGTGCTAGTGGCCTGACAGAGATTAATTCACCCCTCCACTTT
.	TRBV13	.	TRBJ2-1	CASSLVGGHNEQFF	TGTGCCAGCAGCTTAGTAGGCGGGCACAATGAGCAGTTCTTC
.	TRBV30	.	TRBJ1-5	CAWSADRFSNQPQHF	TGTGCCTGGAGTGCGGACAGATTTAGCAATCAGCCCCAGCATTTT
.	TRBV6-2/TRBV6-3	few	TRBJ2-3	CASSSSYSTDTQYF	TGTGCCAGCAGTTCTTCATACAGCACAGATACGCAGTATTTT
.	TRBV6-1	.	TRBJ1-2	CASSESPPAYGYTF	TGTGCCAGCAGTGAATCCCCTCCGGCCTATGGCTACACCTTC
.	TRBV6-4	.	TRBJ2-3	CASSGGLPTDTQYF	TGTGCCAGCTCCGGAGGACTACCCACAGATACGCAGTATTTT
.	TRBV6-5	once	TRBJ1-2	CASSYLPGDLRGYTF	TGTGCCAGCAGTTACTTGCCGGGGGATCTGAGGGGCTACACCTTC
.	TRBV9	.	TRBJ1-3	CASSVLDSSGNTIYF	TGTGCCAGCAGCGTGCTGGACAGCTCTGGAAACACCATATATTTT
.	TRBV21-1	once	TRBJ1-2	CVSSTRRQYSNYGYTF	TGTGTCAGCAGCACCCGCCGACAGTACTCTAACTATGGCTACACCTTC
.	TRBV11-3	.	TRBJ2-2	CASRSGGARGRSGELFF	TGTGCCAGCAGATCAGGGGGGGCCAGGGGGAGGTCCGGGGAGCTGTTTTTT
TRBD2	TRBV7-3	.	TRBJ2-3	CASSRSGGAGFSPTDTQYF	TGTGCCAGCAGCCGGAGCGGGGGGGCCGGGTTCTCCCCGACAGATACGCAGTATTTT
.	TRBV27	.	TRBJ2-1	CASSSEWGAYNEQFF	TGTGCCAGCAGTTCGGAGTGGGGTGCCTACAATGAGCAGTTCTTC
.	TRBV6-2/TRBV6-3	.	TRBJ1-1	CASSYSTGRNTEAFF	TGTGCCAGCAGTTACTCAACCGGGAGGAACACTGAAGCTTTCTTT
.	TRBV12-3/TRBV12-4	.	TRBJ2-1	CASTGGVRLEQFF	TGTGCCAGCACAGGAGGCGTTCGACTAGAGCAGTTCTTC
.	TRBV28	.	TRBJ1-6	CASNLPEYNSPLHF	TGTGCCAGCAACCTCCCAGAGTACAATTCACCCCTCCACTTT
TRBD1	TRBV6-4	.	TRBJ1-2	CASSARTGDWDGYTF	TGTGCCAGCAGTGCCAGGACAGGGGATTGGGATGGCTACACCTTC
TRBD2	TRBV19	.	TRBJ2-7	CASSVSSGDSYEQYF	TGTGCCAGTAGTGTATCTAGCGGGGACTCATACGAGCAGTACTTC
TRBD1	TRBV6-6	.	TRBJ1-4	CASSYSDRGGEKLFF	TGTGCCAGCAGTTACTCCGACAGGGGAGGTGAAAAACTGTTTTTT
TRBD2	TRBV9	.	TRBJ2-5	CASSVATSGGSQETQYF	TGTGCCAGCAGCGTAGCGACTAGCGGGGGATCCCAAGAGACCCAGTACTTC
.	TRBV7-3	once	TRBJ1-1	CASNPKGLNTEAFF	TGTGCCAGCAACCCTAAGGGTTTGAACACTGAAGCTTTCTTT
.	TRBV5-6	.	TRBJ2-1	CASSWGDSAYNEQFF	TGTGCCAGCAGCTGGGGGGACAGTGCCTACAATGAGCAGTTCTTC
.	TRBV6-6	.	TRBJ2-5	CASSSDQTQYF	TGTGCCAGCAGTTCCGACCAGACCCAGTACTTC
TRBD1	TRBV6-6	.	TRBJ1-5	CASSTTGNNQPQHF	TGTGCCAGCAGCACGACAGGGAACAATCAGCCCCAGCATTTT
TRBD2	TRBV7-9	.	TRBJ2-7	CASLKSSGTIYEQYF	TGTGCCAGCCTCAAGTCTAGCGGGACTATCTACGAGCAGTACTTC
TRBD1	TRBV29-1	.	TRBJ2-1	CSVDRGRPYNEQFF	TGCAGCGTAGACAGGGGGCGCCCCTACAATGAGCAGTTCTTC
.	TRBV6-1	.	TRBJ2-7	CASREAGLQTYEQYF	TGTGCCAGCAGGGAAGCCGGACTGCAGACCTACGAGCAGTACTTC
TRBD1	TRBV7-9	.	TRBJ2-7	CASSLVWDSSYEQYF	TGTGCCAGCAGCTTAGTCTGGGACAGCTCCTACGAGCAGTACTTC
.	TRBV15	once	TRBJ1-3	CATSSGPSGTGNTIYF	TGTGCCACCAGCAGTGGTCCTTCAGGGACTGGAAACACCATATATTTT
.	TRBV27	.	TRBJ1-1	CASSLGGSTEAFF	TGTGCCAGCAGTTTAGGGGGAAGCACTGAAGCTTTCTTT
TRBD1	TRBV10-2	once	TRBJ2-7	CASSEPSRGLSSYEQYF	TGCGCCAGCAGTGAGCCTTCCAGGGGGCTGAGCTCCTACGAGCAGTACTTC
.	TRBV11-2	.	TRBJ2-5	CASSLVLGEETQYF	TGTGCCAGCAGCTTAGTGTTGGGGGAAGAGACCCAGTACTTC
TRBD1	TRBV12-3/TRBV12-4	.	TRBJ1-2	CASSFLDRGGYTF	TGTGCCAGCAGTTTCCTGGACAGGGGTGGCTACACCTTC
TRBD1	TRBV3-1/TRBV3-2	.	TRBJ1-1	CASSPDRVTEAFF	TGTGCCAGCAGCCCGGACAGGGTCACTGAAGCTTTCTTT
.	TRBV15	.	TRBJ1-3	CATSRDGDWNTIYF	TGTGCCACCAGCAGAGATGGGGACTGGAACACCATATATTTT
TRBD2	TRBV5-4	few	TRBJ2-7	CASSSLAGGPEEQYF	TGTGCCAGCAGCTCTCTAGCGGGGGGGCCGGAGGAGCAGTACTTC
.	TRBV6-5	.	TRBJ2-5	CASCPAGRETQYF	TGTGCCAGCTGTCCGGCGGGGCGAGAGACCCAGTACTTC
.	TRBV28	.	TRBJ1-4	CASSLRSSYLFF	TGTGCCAGCAGTTTACGCTCCTCGTATCTGTTTTTT
TRBD1	TRBV5-4	.	TRBJ1-2	CASSPSRTGDDGYTF	TGTGCCAGCAGCCCTTCCAGGACAGGGGATGATGGCTACACCTTC
.	TRBV12-5	.	TRBJ2-5	CASSGELGRETQYF	TGTGCTAGTTCCGGGGAACTAGGACGGGAGACCCAGTACTTC
.	TRBV28	.	TRBJ1-3	CASTTQRNTIYF	TGTGCCAGCACTACACAAAGAAACACCATATATTTT
.	TRBV30	.	TRBJ1-4	CAWSGGGTNEKLFF	TGTGCCTGGAGCGGCGGAGGGACTAATGAAAAACTGTTTTTT
.	TRBV7-2	.	TRBJ1-5	CASSIYSSGDQPQHF	TGTGCCAGCAGCATTTACAGTAGCGGAGATCAGCCCCAGCATTTT
.	TRBV6-2/TRBV6-3	.	TRBJ1-1	CASSYAGRGGNTEAFF	TGTGCCAGCAGTTACGCCGGCAGGGGCGGGAACACTGAAGCTTTCTTT
.	TRBV30	.	TRBJ1-4	CAWSVGITNEKLFF	TGTGCCTGGAGTGTCGGAATAACTAATGAAAAACTGTTTTTT
.	TRBV4-3	few	TRBJ2-3	CASSQDRLATDTQYF	TGCGCCAGCAGCCAAGATCGTCTAGCAACAGATACGCAGTATTTT
TRBD1	TRBV6-6	.	TRBJ1-1	CASSWDSQFPEAFF	TGTGCCAGCAGCTGGGACAGCCAGTTTCCTGAAGCTTTCTTT
.	TRBV7-2	.	TRBJ1-4	CASSLAGRTNEKLFF	TGTGCCAGCAGCTTAGCGGGCAGAACTAATGAAAAACTGTTTTTT
.	TRBV19	.	TRBJ1-4	CASTGNEKLFF	TGTGCCAGTACGGGAAATGAAAAACTGTTTTTT
TRBD1	TRBV6-5	.	TRBJ2-7	CASRTGTGVYEQYF	TGTGCCAGCAGGACCGGGACAGGGGTCTACGAGCAGTACTTC
.	TRBV15	once	TRBJ2-7	CATSPLGGEQYF	TGTGCCACCAGCCCCCTGGGGGGCGAGCAGTACTTC
.	TRBV18	.	TRBJ2-7	CASSPNYEQYF	TGTGCCAGCTCACCTAACTACGAGCAGTACTTC
.	TRBV24-1	medium-sized	TRBJ1-5	CATRTGNMVQPQHF	TGTGCCACCCGCACAGGGAACATGGTGCAGCCCCAGCATTTT
TRBD1	TRBV12-5	.	TRBJ2-6	CASGRAGDRGSGANVLTF	TGTGCTAGTGGTAGGGCAGGAGACAGGGGCTCTGGGGCCAACGTCCTGACTTTC
.	TRBV7-2	.	TRBJ2-3	CASSLLRRVYTDTQYF	TGTGCCAGCAGCTTACTCCGGCGGGTATACACAGATACGCAGTATTTT